The source of this TCR beta chain is a study of response to subunit inactivated influenza vaccine. This clonotype was counted only a few times. From the RT-PCR reads, TCRdb called clonotypes with MiXCR, one entry per CDR3 protein. The sample lists roughly 570,000 distinct CDR3 sequences, roughly 13% seen once, with under 15% in the top ten. The V end lost 2 bases, the J end lost 2 bases, and 6 bases lay between the germline ends. Germline loops: CDR1 MNHEY, CDR2 SVGEGT. The CDR3 length is 13 residues. The sequencing here drew on PBMCs from blood, taken roughly 48 days after vaccination. The V and J genes are TRBV6-2 or TRBV6-3 and TRBJ1-1; D unclear. The TCR sequence derives from a man aged 45-65 years who received an inactivated influenza vaccine. The CDR3 loop reads CASSYGSNTEAFF. The CDR3 coding sequence is TGTGCCAGCAGTTACGGGTCTAACACTGAAGCTTTCTTT.